This section outlines one T cell receptor delta chain sequence together with its context. Its specificity is unknown. With only one base between it and a far larger clone, this is likely a read error. The germline V gene has CDR1 VTNFRS and CDR2 LTSSGIE (reference sequence). With V trimmed by 5 bases and J by 0 bases, 16 bases remained unmatched. The length of the CDR3 is 17 residues. With CATT, TCRdb re-called clones from the RT-PCR reads. In the table there are approximately 1,200 delta-chain clones, around 10% of which are singletons. This entry belongs to a study of gammadelta T cells in human blood. Notes on the study in general: Polyclonal expansion of innate γδ T cells after birth appeared microbially driven.

The chain carries TRAV36/DV7 and TRDJ1; 7 bases agree with TRDD3. No J gene was available from TCRdb, and it was assigned here by a germline match of the DNA. This receptor was identified in a newborn. The material sequenced was non-Vgamma9Vdelta2 gamma-delta T cells from cord blood. CDR3 sequence reads: CAVSYSLGVSDTDKLIF. Written as DNA, the CDR3 is TGTGCTGTTTCTTATAGTCTGGGGGTTTCTGACACCGATAAACTCATCTTT.